This TCR beta chain comes out of a study of preoperative IRX-2 immunotherapy in early breast cancer. The method was immunoSEQ multiplex PCR; TCRdb's version includes in-frame clones alone and lacks a portion of them. The repertoire holds more than 6,500 clones, with approximately 80% as singletons. The germline V gene has CDR1 MNHGY and CDR2 SAAAGT. Trimming shortened V by 5 bases and J by 8 bases, and 15 bases separated the two germline ends. The CDR3 loop spans 13 amino acids. Documented treatment: preoperative locoregional IRX-2 cytokine immunotherapy. This phase Ib study tested locoregional IRX-2 cytokine immunotherapy given before surgery.

V gene TRBV6-8 combines with J gene TRBJ1-1, with a tentative D call TRBD1 (6 bases). The receptor was derived from a human donor with breast cancer. The sequenced sample was tumor tissue, obtained after IRX-2 immunotherapy. The CDR3 protein is CASSESRGIEAFF. The CDR3 bases are TGTGCCAGCAGTGAGAGCAGGGGCATAGAAGCTTTCTTT.